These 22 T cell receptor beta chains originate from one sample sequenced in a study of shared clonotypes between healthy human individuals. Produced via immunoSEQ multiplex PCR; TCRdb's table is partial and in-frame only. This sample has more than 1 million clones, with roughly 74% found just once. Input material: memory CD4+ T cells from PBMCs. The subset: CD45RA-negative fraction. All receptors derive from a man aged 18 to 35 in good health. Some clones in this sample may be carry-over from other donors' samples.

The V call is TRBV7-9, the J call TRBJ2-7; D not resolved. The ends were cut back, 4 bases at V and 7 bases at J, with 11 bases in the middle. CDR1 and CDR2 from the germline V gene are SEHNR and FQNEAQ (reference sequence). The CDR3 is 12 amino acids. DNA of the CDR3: TGTGCCAGCAGCTCAACTCTTGAGGAGCAGTACTTC. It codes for CASSSTLEEQYF.

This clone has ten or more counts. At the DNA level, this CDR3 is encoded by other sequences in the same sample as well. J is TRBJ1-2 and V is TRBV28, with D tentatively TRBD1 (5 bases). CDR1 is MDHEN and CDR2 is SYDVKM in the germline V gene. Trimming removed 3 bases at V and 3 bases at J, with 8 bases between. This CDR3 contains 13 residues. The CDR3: CASSLGGYYGYTF. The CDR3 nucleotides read TGTGCCAGCAGTTTGGGGGGTTACTATGGCTACACCTTC.

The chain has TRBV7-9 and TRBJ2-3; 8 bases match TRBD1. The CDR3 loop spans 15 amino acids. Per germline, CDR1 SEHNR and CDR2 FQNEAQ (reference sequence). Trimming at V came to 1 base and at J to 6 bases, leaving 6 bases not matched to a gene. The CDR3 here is CASSLGGQALDTQYF. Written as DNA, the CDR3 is TGTGCCAGCAGCTTAGGGGGACAGGCTTTGGATACGCAGTATTTT.

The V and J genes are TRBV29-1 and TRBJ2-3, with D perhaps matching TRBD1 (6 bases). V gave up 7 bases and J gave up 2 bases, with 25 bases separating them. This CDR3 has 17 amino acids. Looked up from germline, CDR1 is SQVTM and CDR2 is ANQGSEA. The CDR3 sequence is CSANLRTWDTYTDTQYF. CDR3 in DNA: TGCAGCGCGAACCTGCGAACCTGGGACACCTACACAGATACGCAGTATTTT.

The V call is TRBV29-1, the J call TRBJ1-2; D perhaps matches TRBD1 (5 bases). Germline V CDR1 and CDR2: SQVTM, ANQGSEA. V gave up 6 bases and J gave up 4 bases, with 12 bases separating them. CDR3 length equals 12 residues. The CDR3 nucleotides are TGCAGCGTAGGGGACTGGGGCTATGGCTACACCTTC. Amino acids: CSVGDWGYGYTF.

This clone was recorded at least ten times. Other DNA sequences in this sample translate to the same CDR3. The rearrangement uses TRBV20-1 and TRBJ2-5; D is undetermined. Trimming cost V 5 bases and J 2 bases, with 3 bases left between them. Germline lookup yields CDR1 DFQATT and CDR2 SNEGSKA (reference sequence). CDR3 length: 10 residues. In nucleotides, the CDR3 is TGCAGTGCTGGACAAGAGACCCAGTACTTC. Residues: CSAGQETQYF.

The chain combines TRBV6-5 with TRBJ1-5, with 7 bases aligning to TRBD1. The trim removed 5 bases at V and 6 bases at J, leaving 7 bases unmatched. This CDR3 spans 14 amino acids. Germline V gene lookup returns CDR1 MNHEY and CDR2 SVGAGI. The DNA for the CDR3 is TGTGCCAGCAGTACAGGGACAGCGGGTCAGCCCCAGCATTTT. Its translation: CASSTGTAGQPQHF.

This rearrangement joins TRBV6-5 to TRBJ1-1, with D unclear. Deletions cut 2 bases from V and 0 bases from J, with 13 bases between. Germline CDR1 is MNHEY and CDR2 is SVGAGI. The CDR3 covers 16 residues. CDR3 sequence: CASSYRSAGLNTEAFF. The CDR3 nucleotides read TGTGCCAGCAGTTACCGGTCTGCGGGTCTGAACACTGAAGCTTTCTTT.

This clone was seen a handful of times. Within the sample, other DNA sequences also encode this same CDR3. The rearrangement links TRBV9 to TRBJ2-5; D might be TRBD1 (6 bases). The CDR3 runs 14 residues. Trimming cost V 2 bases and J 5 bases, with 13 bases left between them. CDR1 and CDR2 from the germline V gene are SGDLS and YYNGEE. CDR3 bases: TGTGCCAGCAGCGTCCAGGGGTTGGGTGAGACCCAGTACTTC. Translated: CASSVQGLGETQYF. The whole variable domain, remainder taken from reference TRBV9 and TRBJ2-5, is DSGVTQTPKHLITATGQRVTLRCSPRSGDLSVYWYQQSLDQGLQFLIQYYNGEERAKGNILERFSAQQFPDLHSELNLSSLELGDSALYFCASSVQGLGETQYFGPGTRLLVL.

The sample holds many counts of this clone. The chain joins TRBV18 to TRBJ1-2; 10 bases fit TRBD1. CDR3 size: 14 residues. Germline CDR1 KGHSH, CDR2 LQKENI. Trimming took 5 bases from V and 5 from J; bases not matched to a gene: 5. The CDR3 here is CASSAGTGDYGYTF. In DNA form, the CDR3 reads TGTGCCAGCTCAGCCGGGACAGGGGATTATGGCTACACCTTC.

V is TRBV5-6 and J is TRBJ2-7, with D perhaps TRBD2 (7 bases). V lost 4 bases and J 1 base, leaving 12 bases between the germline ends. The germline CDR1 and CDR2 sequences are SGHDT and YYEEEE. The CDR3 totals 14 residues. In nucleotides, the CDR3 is TGTGCCAGCAGCCCGCGGGGGCTGTCCTACGAGCAGTACTTC. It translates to CASSPRGLSYEQYF.

CDR3: CASSHAETGRGPRFF. DNA of the CDR3: TGTGCCAGCAGCCACGCAGAGACCGGCAGGGGTCCGCGGTTCTTC. The chain carries TRBV14 and TRBJ2-1; possibly TRBD1 for D (6 bases). Trimming shortened V by 3 bases and J by 15 bases, and 24 bases separated the two germline ends. Germline V CDR1 and CDR2: SGHDN, FVKESK. This CDR3 spans 15 amino acids.

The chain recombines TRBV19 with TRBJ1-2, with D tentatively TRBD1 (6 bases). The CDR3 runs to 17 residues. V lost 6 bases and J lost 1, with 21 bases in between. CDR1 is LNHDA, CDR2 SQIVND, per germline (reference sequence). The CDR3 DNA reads TGTGCCAGTAGCGGAACGGGGTTGGGACAACTTAACTATGGCTACACCTTC. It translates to CASSGTGLGQLNYGYTF.

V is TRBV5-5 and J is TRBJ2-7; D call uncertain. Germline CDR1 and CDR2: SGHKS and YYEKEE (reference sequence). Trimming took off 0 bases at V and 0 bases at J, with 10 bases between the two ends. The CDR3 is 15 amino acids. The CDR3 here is CASSLVAVPSYEQYF. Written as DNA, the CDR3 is TGTGCCAGCAGCTTGGTGGCAGTTCCCTCCTACGAGCAGTACTTC.

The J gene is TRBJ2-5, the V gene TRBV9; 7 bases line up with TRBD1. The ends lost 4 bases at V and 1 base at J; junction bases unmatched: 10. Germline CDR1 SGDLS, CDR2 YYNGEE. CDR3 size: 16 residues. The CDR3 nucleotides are TGTGCCAGCAGCAGACAGGTCTCAGGGGGCCAAGAGACCCAGTACTTC. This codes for CASSRQVSGGQETQYF.

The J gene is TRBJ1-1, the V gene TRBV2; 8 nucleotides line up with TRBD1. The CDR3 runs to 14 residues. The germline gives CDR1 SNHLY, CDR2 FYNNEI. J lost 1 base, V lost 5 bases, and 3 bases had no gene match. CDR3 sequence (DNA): TGTGCCAGCAGTTTGACAGGGGCGAACACTGAAGCTTTCTTT. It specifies CASSLTGANTEAFF.

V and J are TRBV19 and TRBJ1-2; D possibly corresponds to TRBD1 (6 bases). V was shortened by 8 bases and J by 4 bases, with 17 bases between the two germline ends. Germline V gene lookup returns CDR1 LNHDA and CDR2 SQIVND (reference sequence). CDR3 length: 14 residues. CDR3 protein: CASAMLRDTYGYTF. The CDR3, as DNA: TGTGCCAGTGCCATGTTGCGGGACACCTATGGCTACACCTTC. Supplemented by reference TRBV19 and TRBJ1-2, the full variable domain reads DGGITQSPKYLFRKEGQNVTLSCEQNLNHDAMYWYRQDPGQGLRLIYYSQIVNDFQKGDIAEGYSVSREKKESFPLTVTSAQKNPTAFYLCASAMLRDTYGYTFGSGTRLTVV.

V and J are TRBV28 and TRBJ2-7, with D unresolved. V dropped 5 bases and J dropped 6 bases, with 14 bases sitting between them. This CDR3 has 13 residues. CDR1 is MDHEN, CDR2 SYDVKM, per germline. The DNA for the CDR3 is TGTGCCAGCAGTCCAAGGACCTCTCGCGAGCAGTACTTC. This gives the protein CASSPRTSREQYF.

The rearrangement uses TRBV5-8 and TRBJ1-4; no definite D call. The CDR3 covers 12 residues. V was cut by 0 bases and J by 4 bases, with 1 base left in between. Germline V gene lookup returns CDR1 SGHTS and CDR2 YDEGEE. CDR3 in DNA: TGTGCCAGCAGCTTGGATAATGAAAAACTGTTTTTT. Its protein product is CASSLDNEKLFF.

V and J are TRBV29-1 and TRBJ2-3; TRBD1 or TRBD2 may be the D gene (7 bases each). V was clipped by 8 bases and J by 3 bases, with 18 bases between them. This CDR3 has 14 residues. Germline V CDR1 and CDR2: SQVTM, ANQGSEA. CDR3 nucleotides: TGCAGCACACCAGGGGGGGGCTCTACAGATACGCAGTATTTT. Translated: CSTPGGGSTDTQYF.

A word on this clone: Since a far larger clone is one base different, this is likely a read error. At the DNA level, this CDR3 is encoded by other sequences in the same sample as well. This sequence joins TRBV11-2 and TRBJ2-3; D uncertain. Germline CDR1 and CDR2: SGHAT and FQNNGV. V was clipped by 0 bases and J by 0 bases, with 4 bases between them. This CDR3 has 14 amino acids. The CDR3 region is CASSLDGSTDTQYF. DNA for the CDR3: TGTGCCAGCAGCTTAGACGGCAGCACAGATACGCAGTATTTT.

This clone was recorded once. The DNA for the CDR3 is TGTGCCAGCAGCGAGACAGGGACAGATACGCAGTATTTT. As protein: CASSETGTDTQYF. The V call is TRBV7-6, the J call TRBJ2-3; 7 nucleotides match TRBD1. The V gene's germline CDR1 is SGHVS and CDR2 FNYEAQ. Losses at the gene ends were 5 bases for V and 3 bases for J; bases not matched to a gene: 2. The length of the CDR3 is 13 residues.